This T cell receptor (beta chain) was recorded in a study of glioma-infiltrating T cells. General study points: Gliomas, especially low-grade, showed above-expected tissue-blood divergence; non-neoplastic patients showed below. Tissue and blood shared very few CDR3 sequences.

The V end lost 2 bases, the J end lost 0 bases, and 14 bases lay between the germline ends. There are 17 residues in the CDR3. With regard to this clonotype: The antigen is not known.

TCR alpha and beta CDR3 regions were amplified from RNA using iRepertoire nested multiplex PCR. Tissue mRNA or PBMC total RNA, roughly 90-450 ng, went into one-step reverse transcription and amplification. TCRdb used MiXCR to reprocess the multiplex PCR reads, holding one entry per CDR3 protein. The top ten clones hold 15% of a sample with 100,000 to 150,000 distinct CDR3 sequences, 20% to 25% of them seen once. The TCR sequence derives from a human donor with low-grade glioma or glioblastoma, undergoing nonglioma brain surgery, or in good health (not recorded which). The specimen sequenced was glioma tissue, nonneoplastic brain tissue, or PBMCs (not recorded which). This chain joins TRBV12-3 or TRBV12-4 and TRBJ2-1; a weak D match, TRBD2 (5 bases). CDR3 sequence: CASSLRHGVSSYNEQFF. Written as DNA, the CDR3 is TGTGCCAGCAGTTTACGCCACGGGGTTAGCTCCTACAATGAGCAGTTCTTC.